This T cell receptor (beta chain) comes out of a study of OX40 agonist ivuxolimab in advanced cancers. The table came from immunoSEQ multiplex PCR; TCRdb's copy has only in-frame clones and leaves some out. This table has about 60,000 clones, 81% appearing once. This clone has more than one count but fewer than ten. Germline loops: CDR1 SGHTA, CDR2 FQGNSA. V gave up 5 bases and J gave up 8 bases, with 16 bases separating them. The CDR3 sequence is 14 residues long. Material: CD4+ or CD8+ T cells sorted from blood, obtained in a trial of the OX40 agonist ivuxolimab. The TCR originated in an adult with an advanced solid tumor such as melanoma, head and neck, liver or kidney cancer. The gene calls are TRBV7-2 and TRBJ2-1, with D tentatively TRBD2 (5 bases). In DNA form, the CDR3 reads TGTGCCAGCAGCGCCCCCTTCAGGAGGCATGAGCAGTTCTTC. As protein: CASSAPFRRHEQFF.